This TCR beta chain originates from a study of Ad26.COV2.S vaccination and SARS-CoV-2 variants. About the research overall: Ad26.COV2.S given intramuscularly, once or twice 56 days apart. Whole-study findings and limits: The analyses of TCR breadth and depth may have understated the size of total T cell responses.

Sequencing was performed with immunoSEQ multiplex PCR; in TCRdb, only in-frame clones are kept and a portion is missing. Among roughly 350,000 clones listed, roughly 90% were seen once. Turning to this clone: Its target is not known.

Germline V CDR1 and CDR2: SGHTA, FQGTGA. This CDR3 region has 12 residues. The ends lost 5 bases at V and 7 bases at J; junction bases unmatched: 4. The treatment here: about 20 received Ad26.COV2.S at low or high dose, single or two shots; 5 received placebo; per-sample allocation not given. Samples were taken on day 63 after the first vaccine or placebo injection. Sequencing used peripheral blood, obtained in a trial of Ad26.COV2.S vaccine versus placebo. The sequence derives from a person aged 18-65 years who received the Ad26.COV2.S COVID-19 vaccine or a placebo. This chain uses TRBV7-3 with TRBJ1-2, with 7 bases aligning to TRBD1. CDR3 sequence (DNA): TGTGCCAGCAGCGGGGACAGCTTTGGCTACACCTTC. Protein sequence: CASSGDSFGYTF.